This passage covers 15 T cell receptor beta chains from one sample sequenced in a study of CD8 T cells in ankylosing spondylitis. MiXCR, applied by TCRdb to the 5' RACE reads, yields one record per CDR3 protein. The top ten hold 1.4% of the sample, which has approximately 45,000 distinct CDR3 sequences, approximately 9.9% seen once. The sample comprised blood, either unsorted or a sorted T cell fraction (not recorded which). These receptor sequences come from a male donor with ankylosing spondylitis or in good health (not recorded which).

This clonotype was seen many times. The V call is TRBV5-1, the J call TRBJ2-1; D gene ambiguous. V gave up 1 base and J gave up 7 bases, with 3 bases separating them. Per germline, CDR1 SGHRS and CDR2 YFSETQ. The CDR3 has 11 residues. CDR3 region: CASSLLNEQFF. The DNA for the CDR3 is TGCGCCAGCAGCTTGCTTAATGAGCAGTTCTTC.

This clonotype was observed at least ten times. The V and J genes are TRBV11-2 and TRBJ1-1, with D perhaps TRBD1 (6 bases). The CDR3 has 15 amino acids. Trimming stripped 0 bases from V and 4 bases from J, with 12 bases between. Germline CDR1 is SGHAT and CDR2 is FQNNGV. CDR3 DNA sequence: TGTGCCAGCAGCTTAGATCTGCAGGGGCCCACTGAAGCTTTCTTT. This translates into CASSLDLQGPTEAFF.

In this sample, this clonotype turned up many times. This chain links TRBV10-3 with TRBJ2-3; possible D gene TRBD2, 5 bases. Germline V gene lookup returns CDR1 ENHRY and CDR2 SYGVKD. This CDR3 has 14 residues. Trimming removed 7 bases from V and 6 bases from J, with 17 bases in between. The CDR3 region has the DNA TGTGCCATCACTTCCTCTGGGAGCGTGGATACGCAGTATTTT. This codes for CAITSSGSVDTQYF.

The CDR3 spells CASSPGTQGLYGYTF. CDR3 nucleotides: TGTGCCAGCTCACCAGGGACCCAAGGCCTCTATGGCTACACCTTC. This chain links TRBV18 with TRBJ1-2, with D possibly being TRBD1 (5 bases). The length of the CDR3 is 15 residues. Trimming took 2 bases from V and 4 from J, leaving 14 bases between them. Germline V gene lookup returns CDR1 KGHSH and CDR2 LQKENI.

A few counts support this clonotype. The chain has TRBV5-1 and TRBJ1-4, with a weak D call TRBD1 (5 bases). Trimming took off 0 bases at V and 5 bases at J, with 14 bases between the two ends. CDR1 and CDR2 from the germline V gene are SGHRS and YFSETQ. The CDR3 has 16 amino acids. Here the CDR3 DNA reads TGCGCCAGCAGCTTGGTCGGGGGGGTCCCGAATGAAAAACTGTTTTTT. Its translation: CASSLVGGVPNEKLFF.

This clonotype was counted many times. V gene TRBV12-3 or TRBV12-4 combines with J gene TRBJ1-2; D may be TRBD1 (6 bases). The CDR3 contains 15 residues. V lost 3 bases and J lost 6, with 17 bases in between. The CDR3 reads CASSLAWQGPHGYTF. In nucleotides, the CDR3 is TGTGCCAGCAGTTTGGCTTGGCAGGGGCCACATGGCTACACCTTC.

The chain has TRBV6-2 or TRBV6-3 and TRBJ1-2; D is uncertain. Germline loops: CDR1 MNHEY, CDR2 SVGEGT. V was clipped by 4 bases and J by 10 bases, with 10 bases between them. This CDR3 is 11 amino acids long. As DNA, the CDR3 is TGTGCCAGCAGTTTCACTCATGCCTACACCTTC. It encodes CASSFTHAYTF.

This clonotype was seen at least ten times. J is TRBJ2-3 and V is TRBV5-1; D uncertain. The V gene's germline CDR1 is SGHRS and CDR2 YFSETQ. The CDR3 is made up of 12 amino acids. With 0 bases removed from V and 2 bases from J, the gap between germline ends came to 1 base. This CDR3 is CASSLVTDTQYF. CDR3 sequence (DNA): TGCGCCAGCAGCTTGGTCACAGATACGCAGTATTTT.

In its sample, this clonotype was seen once. The rearrangement uses TRBV30 and TRBJ1-1; D ambiguous. Germline CDR1 reads GTSNPN; CDR2 reads SVGIG (reference sequence). V lost 0 bases and J 0 bases, leaving 5 bases between the germline ends. The CDR3 is made up of 13 amino acids. This CDR3 reads CAWSVLLNTEAFF. The CDR3, as DNA: TGTGCCTGGAGTGTACTTTTGAACACTGAAGCTTTCTTT.

This clonotype was recorded many times. The CDR3 is CASSLLGTQYF. In nucleotides, the CDR3 is TGCGCCAGCAGTCTCCTTGGGACCCAGTACTTC. The rearrangement uses TRBV5-1 and TRBJ2-5; D gene ambiguous. The CDR3 spans 11 residues. V lost 5 bases to trimming and J lost 7 bases, with 9 bases between them. The germline gives CDR1 SGHRS, CDR2 YFSETQ.

The chain recombines TRBV10-3 with TRBJ2-7; maybe TRBD2 (6 bases). Trimming pared 4 bases from V and 0 bases from J, leaving 7 bases between. The CDR3 loop spans 13 amino acids. The germline CDR1 and CDR2 sequences are ENHRY and SYGVKD. The CDR3, as DNA: TGTGCCATCAGTGGGGGGGTCTCCTACGAGCAGTACTTC. Translation gives CAISGGVSYEQYF.

This clonotype was recorded at least ten times. The rearrangement joins TRBV28 to TRBJ2-2; D perhaps matches TRBD1 (5 bases). Trimming removed 8 bases at V and 5 bases at J, with 12 bases between. The germline gives CDR1 MDHEN, CDR2 SYDVKM. There are 13 residues in the CDR3. DNA for the CDR3: TGTGCCAGCTGTTCCCAGGGTACCGGGGAGCTGTTTTTT. Its protein product is CASCSQGTGELFF.

This clonotype was observed at least ten times. V gene TRBV7-2 combines with J gene TRBJ1-5; no definite D call. There are 14 residues in the CDR3. Germline-derived CDR1 and CDR2 are SGHTA and FQGNSA. V was shortened by 5 bases and J by 6 bases, with 14 bases between the two germline ends. CDR3 bases: TGTGCCAGCAGCCTAGTAATTGCTGTTCAGCCCCAGCATTTT. This translates into CASSLVIAVQPQHF.

This clonotype has a count of ten or more. The chain joins TRBV20-1 to TRBJ1-1, with TRBD1 matching 8 bases. V trimming: 3 bases; J trimming: 2 bases; junction bases outside the gene matches: 5. The CDR3 extends over 14 amino acids. In germline, CDR1 is DFQATT, CDR2 SNEGSKA (reference sequence). The CDR3 sequence: CSARRDRTNTEAFF. The CDR3 nucleotides are TGCAGTGCTAGGAGGGACAGGACTAACACTGAAGCTTTCTTT.

V gene TRBV7-6 combines with J gene TRBJ1-1, with D unclear. Per the germline V gene, CDR1 is SGHVS and CDR2 is FNYEAQ. This CDR3 comprises 13 residues. The ends were cut back, 3 bases at V and 0 bases at J, with 5 bases in the middle. CDR3 sequence reads: CASSLSLNTEAFF. DNA for the CDR3: TGTGCCAGCAGCTTGTCACTGAACACTGAAGCTTTCTTT.